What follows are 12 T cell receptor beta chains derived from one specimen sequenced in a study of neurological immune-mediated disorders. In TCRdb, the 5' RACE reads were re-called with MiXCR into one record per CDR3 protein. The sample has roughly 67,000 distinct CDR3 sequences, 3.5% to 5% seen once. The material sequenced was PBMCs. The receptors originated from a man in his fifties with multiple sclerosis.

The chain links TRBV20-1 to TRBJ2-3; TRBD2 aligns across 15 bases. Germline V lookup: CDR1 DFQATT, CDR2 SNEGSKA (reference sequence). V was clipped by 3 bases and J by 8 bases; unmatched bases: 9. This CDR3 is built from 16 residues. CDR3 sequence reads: CSASPGTSGGWATQYF. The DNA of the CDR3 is TGCAGTGCTAGCCCCGGGACTAGCGGGGGGTGGGCTACGCAGTATTTT.

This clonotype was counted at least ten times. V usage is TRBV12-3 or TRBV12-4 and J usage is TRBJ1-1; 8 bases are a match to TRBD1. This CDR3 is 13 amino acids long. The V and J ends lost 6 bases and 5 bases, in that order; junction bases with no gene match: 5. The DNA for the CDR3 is TGTGCCAGCAGCAACAGGGGGGCGACTGAAGCTTTCTTT. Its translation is CASSNRGATEAFF.

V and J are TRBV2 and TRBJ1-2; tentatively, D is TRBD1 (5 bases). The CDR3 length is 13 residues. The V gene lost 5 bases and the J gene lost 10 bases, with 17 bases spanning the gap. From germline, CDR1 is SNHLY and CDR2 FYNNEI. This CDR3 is CASSRGTVFDYTF. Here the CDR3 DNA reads TGTGCCAGCAGTCGCGGGACCGTTTTCGACTACACCTTC.

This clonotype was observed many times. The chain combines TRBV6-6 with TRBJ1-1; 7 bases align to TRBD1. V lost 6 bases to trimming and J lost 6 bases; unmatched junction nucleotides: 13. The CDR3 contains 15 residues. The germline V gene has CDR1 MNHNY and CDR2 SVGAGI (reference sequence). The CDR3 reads CASRRQGSELAEAFF. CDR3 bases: TGTGCCAGCAGAAGACAGGGATCTGAGTTGGCTGAAGCTTTCTTT.

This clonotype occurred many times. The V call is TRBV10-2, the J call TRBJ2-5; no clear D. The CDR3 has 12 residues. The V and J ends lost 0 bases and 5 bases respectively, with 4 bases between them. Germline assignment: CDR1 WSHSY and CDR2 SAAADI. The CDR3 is CASSESGETQYF. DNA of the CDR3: TGCGCCAGCAGTGAGTCGGGGGAGACCCAGTACTTC.

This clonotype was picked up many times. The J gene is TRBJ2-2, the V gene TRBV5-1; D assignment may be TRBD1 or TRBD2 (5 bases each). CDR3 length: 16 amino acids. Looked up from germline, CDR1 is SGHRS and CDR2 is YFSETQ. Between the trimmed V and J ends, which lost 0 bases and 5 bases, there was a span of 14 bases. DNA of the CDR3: TGCGCCAGCAGCTTGGGAGGGGCATCGCGGACCGGGGAGCTGTTTTTT. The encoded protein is CASSLGGASRTGELFF. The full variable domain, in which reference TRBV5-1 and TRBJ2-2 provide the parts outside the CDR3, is KAGVTQTPRYLIKTRGQQVTLSCSPISGHRSVSWYQQTPGQGLQFLFEYFSETQRNKGNFPGRFSGRQFSNSRSEMNVSTLELGDSALYLCASSLGGASRTGELFFGEGSRLTVL.

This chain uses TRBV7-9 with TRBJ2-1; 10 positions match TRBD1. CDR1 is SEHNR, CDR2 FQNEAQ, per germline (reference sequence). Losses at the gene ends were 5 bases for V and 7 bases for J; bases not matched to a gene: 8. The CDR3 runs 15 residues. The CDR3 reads CASSPRDRGLNEQFF. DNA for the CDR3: TGTGCCAGCAGCCCCCGGGACAGGGGATTGAATGAGCAGTTCTTC. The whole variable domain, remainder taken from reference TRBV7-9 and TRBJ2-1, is DTGVSQNPRHKITKRGQNVTFRCDPISEHNRLYWYRQTLGQGPEFLTYFQNEAQLEKSRLLSDRFSAERPKGSFSTLEIQRTEQGDSAMYLCASSPRDRGLNEQFFGPGTRLTVL.

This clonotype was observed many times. The CDR3 region is CASSLVGEKLFF. For the CDR3, the DNA is TGCGCCAGCAGCTTGGTGGGTGAAAAACTGTTTTTT. J is TRBJ1-4 and V is TRBV5-1; D gene ambiguous. V lost 0 bases and J 7 bases, leaving 4 bases between the germline ends. This CDR3 is 12 amino acids long. Per the germline V gene, CDR1 is SGHRS and CDR2 is YFSETQ.

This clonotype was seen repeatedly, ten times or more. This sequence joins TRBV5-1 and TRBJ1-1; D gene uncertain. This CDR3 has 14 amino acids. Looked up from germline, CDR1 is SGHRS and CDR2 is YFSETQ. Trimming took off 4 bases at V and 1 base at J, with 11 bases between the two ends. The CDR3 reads CASSLFPENTEAFF. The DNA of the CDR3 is TGCGCCAGCAGCCTATTTCCGGAGAACACTGAAGCTTTCTTT. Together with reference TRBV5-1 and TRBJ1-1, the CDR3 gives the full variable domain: KAGVTQTPRYLIKTRGQQVTLSCSPISGHRSVSWYQQTPGQGLQFLFEYFSETQRNKGNFPGRFSGRQFSNSRSEMNVSTLELGDSALYLCASSLFPENTEAFFGQGTRLTVV.

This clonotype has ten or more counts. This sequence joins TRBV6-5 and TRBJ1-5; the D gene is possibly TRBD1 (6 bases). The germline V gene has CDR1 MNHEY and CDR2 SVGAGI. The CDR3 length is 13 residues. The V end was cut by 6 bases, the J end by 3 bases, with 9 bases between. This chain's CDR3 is CASRRQVNQPQHF. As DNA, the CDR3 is TGTGCCAGCAGGAGACAGGTCAATCAGCCCCAGCATTTT.

The CDR3 reads CASSAAGSAGGFTEAFF. CDR3 sequence (DNA): TGCGCCAGCAGCGCCGCGGGCTCCGCAGGGGGGTTCACTGAAGCTTTCTTT. The chain has TRBV5-1 and TRBJ1-1; 7 nucleotides match TRBD1. The ends lost 4 bases at V and 4 bases at J; junction bases unmatched: 16. Germline CDR1 is SGHRS and CDR2 is YFSETQ. The CDR3 is made up of 17 amino acids.

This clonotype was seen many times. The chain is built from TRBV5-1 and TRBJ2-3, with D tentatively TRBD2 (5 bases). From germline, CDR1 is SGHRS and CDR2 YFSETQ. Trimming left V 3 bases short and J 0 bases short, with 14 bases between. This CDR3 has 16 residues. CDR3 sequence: CASSSNAGISTDTQYF. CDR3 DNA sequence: TGCGCCAGCAGCTCGAATGCCGGGATCAGCACAGATACGCAGTATTTT.